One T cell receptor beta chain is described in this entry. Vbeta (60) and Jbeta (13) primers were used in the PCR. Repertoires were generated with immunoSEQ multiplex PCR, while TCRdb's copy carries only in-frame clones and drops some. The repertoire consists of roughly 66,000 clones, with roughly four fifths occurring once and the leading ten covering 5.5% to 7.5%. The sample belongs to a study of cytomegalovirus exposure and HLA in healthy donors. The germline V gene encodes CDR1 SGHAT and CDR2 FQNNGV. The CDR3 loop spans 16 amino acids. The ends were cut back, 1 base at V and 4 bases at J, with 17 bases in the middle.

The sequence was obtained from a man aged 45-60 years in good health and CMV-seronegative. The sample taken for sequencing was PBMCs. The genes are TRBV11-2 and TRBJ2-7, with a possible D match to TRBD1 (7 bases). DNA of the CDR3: TGTGCCAGCAGCTTAGGGGGACAGTTGGGGGGTTACGAGCAGTACTTC. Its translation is CASSLGGQLGGYEQYF.